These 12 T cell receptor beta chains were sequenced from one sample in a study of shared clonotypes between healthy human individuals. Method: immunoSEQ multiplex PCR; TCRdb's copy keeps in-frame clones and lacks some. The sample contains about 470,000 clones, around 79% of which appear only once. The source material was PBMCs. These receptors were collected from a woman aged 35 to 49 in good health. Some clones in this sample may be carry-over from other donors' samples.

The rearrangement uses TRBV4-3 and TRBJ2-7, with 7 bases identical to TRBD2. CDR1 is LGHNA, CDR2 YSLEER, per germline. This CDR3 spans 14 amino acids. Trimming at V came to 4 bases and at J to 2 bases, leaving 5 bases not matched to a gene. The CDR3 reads CASSRRTRAYEQYF. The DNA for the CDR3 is TGCGCCAGCAGCCGGCGGACTAGGGCCTACGAGCAGTACTTC.

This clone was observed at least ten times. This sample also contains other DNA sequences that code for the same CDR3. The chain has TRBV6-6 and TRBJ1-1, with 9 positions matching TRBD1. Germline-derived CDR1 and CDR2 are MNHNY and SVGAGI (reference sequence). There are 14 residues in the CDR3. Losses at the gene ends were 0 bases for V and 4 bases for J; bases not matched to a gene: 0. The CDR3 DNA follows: TGTGCCAGCAGTTACTCGACAGGGGGCACTGAAGCTTTCTTT. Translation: CASSYSTGGTEAFF.

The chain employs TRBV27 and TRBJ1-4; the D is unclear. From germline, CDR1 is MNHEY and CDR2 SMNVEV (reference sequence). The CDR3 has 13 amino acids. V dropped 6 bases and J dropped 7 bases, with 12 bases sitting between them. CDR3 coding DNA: TGTGCCAGCAGGTCGATGGGCGCTGAAAAACTGTTTTTT. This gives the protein CASRSMGAEKLFF.

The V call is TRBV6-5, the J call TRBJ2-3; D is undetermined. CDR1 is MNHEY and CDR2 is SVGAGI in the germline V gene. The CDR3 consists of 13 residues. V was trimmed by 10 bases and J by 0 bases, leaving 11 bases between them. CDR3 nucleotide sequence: TGTGCCATCAGCTCCGCTAGCACAGATACGCAGTATTTT. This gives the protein CAISSASTDTQYF.

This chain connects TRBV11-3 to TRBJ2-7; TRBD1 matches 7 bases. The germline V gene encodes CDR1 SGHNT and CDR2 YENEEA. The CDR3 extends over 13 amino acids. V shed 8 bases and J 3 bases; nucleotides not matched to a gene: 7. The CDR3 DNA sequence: TGTGCCAGCGACCGACAGGGAGACTACGAGCAGTACTTC. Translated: CASDRQGDYEQYF.

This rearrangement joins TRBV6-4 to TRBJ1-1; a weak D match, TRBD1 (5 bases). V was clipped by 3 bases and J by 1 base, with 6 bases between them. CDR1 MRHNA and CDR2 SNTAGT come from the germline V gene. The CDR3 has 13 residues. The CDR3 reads CASSEDRNTEAFF. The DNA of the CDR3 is TGTGCCAGCAGTGAAGACAGGAACACTGAAGCTTTCTTT.

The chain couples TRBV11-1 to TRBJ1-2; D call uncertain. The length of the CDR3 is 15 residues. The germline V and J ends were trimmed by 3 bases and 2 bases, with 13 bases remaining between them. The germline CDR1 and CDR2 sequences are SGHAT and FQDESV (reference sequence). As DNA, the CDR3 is TGTGCCAGCAGCTTTAACGAGGGCGCAAACTATGGCTACACCTTC. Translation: CASSFNEGANYGYTF.

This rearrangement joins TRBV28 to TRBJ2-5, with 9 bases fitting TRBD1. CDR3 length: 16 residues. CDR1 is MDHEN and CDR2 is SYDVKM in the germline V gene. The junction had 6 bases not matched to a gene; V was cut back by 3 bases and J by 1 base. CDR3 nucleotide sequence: TGTGCCAGCAGTTTGACGGGACAGGGCCTCCAAGAGACCCAGTACTTC. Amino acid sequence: CASSLTGQGLQETQYF. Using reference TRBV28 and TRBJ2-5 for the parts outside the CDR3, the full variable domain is DVKVTQSSRYLVKRTGEKVFLECVQDMDHENMFWYRQDPGLGLRLIYFSYDVKMKEKGDIPEGYSVSREKKERFSLILESASTNQTSMYLCASSLTGQGLQETQYFGPGTRLLVL.

The CDR3 bases are TGTGCCAGCAGGCGGGTATACACTGAAGCTTTCTTT. Translating it yields CASRRVYTEAFF. The chain couples TRBV28 to TRBJ1-1; D gene ambiguous. The CDR3 extends over 12 amino acids. Germline-derived CDR1 and CDR2 are MDHEN and SYDVKM. The V gene lost 6 bases and the J gene lost 3 bases, with 8 bases spanning the gap.

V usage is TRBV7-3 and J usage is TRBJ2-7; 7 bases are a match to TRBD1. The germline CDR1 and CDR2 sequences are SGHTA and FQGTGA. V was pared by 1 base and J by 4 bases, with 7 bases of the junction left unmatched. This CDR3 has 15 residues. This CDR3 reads CASSLSTGQQYEQYF. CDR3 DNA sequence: TGTGCCAGCAGCTTAAGCACGGGACAGCAATACGAGCAGTACTTC.

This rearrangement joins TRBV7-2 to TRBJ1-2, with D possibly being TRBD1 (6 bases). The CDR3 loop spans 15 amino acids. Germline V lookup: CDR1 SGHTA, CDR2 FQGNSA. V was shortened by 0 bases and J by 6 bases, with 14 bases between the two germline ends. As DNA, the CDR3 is TGTGCCAGCAGCTTAGCTGGAACAGGGCATGATGGCTACACCTTC. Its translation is CASSLAGTGHDGYTF.

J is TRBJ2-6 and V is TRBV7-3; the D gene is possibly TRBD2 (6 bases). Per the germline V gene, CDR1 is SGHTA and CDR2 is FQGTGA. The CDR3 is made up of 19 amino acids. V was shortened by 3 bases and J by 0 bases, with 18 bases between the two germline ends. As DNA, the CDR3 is TGTGCCAGCAGCTTCATTAGGGGACTCCACGTCTCTGGGGCCAACGTCCTGACTTTC. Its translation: CASSFIRGLHVSGANVLTF.